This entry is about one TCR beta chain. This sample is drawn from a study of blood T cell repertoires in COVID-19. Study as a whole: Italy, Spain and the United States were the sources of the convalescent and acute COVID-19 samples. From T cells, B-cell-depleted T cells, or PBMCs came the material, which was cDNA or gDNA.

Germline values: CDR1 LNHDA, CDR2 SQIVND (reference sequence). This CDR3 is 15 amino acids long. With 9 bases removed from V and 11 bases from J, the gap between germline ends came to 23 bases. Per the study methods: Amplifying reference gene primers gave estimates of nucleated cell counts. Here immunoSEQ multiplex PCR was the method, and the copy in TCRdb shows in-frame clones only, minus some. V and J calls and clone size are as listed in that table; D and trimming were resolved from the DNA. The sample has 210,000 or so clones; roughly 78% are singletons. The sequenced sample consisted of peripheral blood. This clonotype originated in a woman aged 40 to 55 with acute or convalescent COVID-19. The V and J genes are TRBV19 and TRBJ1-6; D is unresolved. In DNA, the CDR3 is TGTGCCAGCATTTATTTGGGGAGGGATCAGCCACCCCTCCACTTT. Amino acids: CASIYLGRDQPPLHF. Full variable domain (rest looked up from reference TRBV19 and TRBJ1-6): DGGITQSPKYLFRKEGQNVTLSCEQNLNHDAMYWYRQDPGQGLRLIYYSQIVNDFQKGDIAEGYSVSREKKESFPLTVTSAQKNPTAFYLCASIYLGRDQPPLHFGNGTRLTVT.